The sequence of this T cell receptor beta chain was determined in a study of T cell responses to AZD1222 COVID-19 vaccine. In regard to this clone: Its antigen is not identified.

V dropped 3 bases and J dropped 0 bases, with 9 bases sitting between them. The CDR3 loop spans 16 amino acids. Germline V gene lookup returns CDR1 MDHEN and CDR2 SYDVKM. Using immunoSEQ multiplex PCR, the repertoire was profiled, and TCRdb retains in-frame clones only, with some absent. The data show tens of thousands of clones, roughly 85% seen once. General study points: Donors in the cohort were predominantly white British and more often female, and clonal diversity was possibly underestimated.

The TCR comes from an adult who received the MenACWY meningococcal vaccine as a control. The chain carries TRBV28 and TRBJ1-6; D gene uncertain. Source: peripheral blood, taken 28 days after the second dose of the MenACWY control vaccine. DNA of the CDR3: TGTGCCAGCAGTTTTGGCGAGAGCTCCTATAATTCACCCCTCCACTTT. Translation: CASSFGESSYNSPLHF.